The sample holds a few counts of the clone carrying this TCR beta chain. The sample comes from a study of regulatory T cells in long-lasting Graves disease. The authors built TCR beta libraries using iRepertoire HTBI primers and Arm-PCR of CDR3 regions. MiXCR was run by TCRdb on the multiplex PCR reads, yielding one entry per CDR3 protein. Of hundreds of thousands of distinct CDR3 sequences in the sample, approximately 15% were seen once. Time point given: newly diagnosed GD, antithyroid drugs for less than 3 months. After RNA was extracted from PBMCs, the TCR library was made from it. These data also formed part of another study, on T cells in Graves' hyperthyroidism and ophthalmopathy. From that second work: Not enrolled were patients with uncontrolled infection, other autoimmune disease, pregnancy or lactation. Based on clinical symptoms, serum thyroxine and TRAb, thyroid ultrasound and orbital computed tomography, diagnoses were reached.

The sequence was collected from a woman aged 30 to 39 with Graves disease. Sequenced material: peripheral blood mononuclear cells (PBMCs), taken at new diagnosis, from a patient treated with antithyroid drugs.

The CDR3 DNA sequence: TGTGCCAGCAGCGTGCTAGGGACAAACGAGCAGTACTTC. Translating gives CASSVLGTNEQYF. The chain combines TRBV9 with TRBJ2-7, with D perhaps TRBD1 (6 bases). The V and J ends lost 2 bases and 5 bases respectively, with 11 bases between them. The germline CDR1 and CDR2 sequences are SGDLS and YYNGEE. The CDR3 totals 13 residues. Filled out from reference TRBV9 and TRBJ2-7, the complete variable domain reads DSGVTQTPKHLITATGQRVTLRCSPRSGDLSVYWYQQSLDQGLQFLIQYYNGEERAKGNILERFSAQQFPDLHSELNLSSLELGDSALYFCASSVLGTNEQYFGPGTRLTVT.